This T cell receptor beta chain stems from a study of vaccination and CD4 T cells after COVID-19. Overall study: Sampling post-COVID took place a median 101 days after diagnosis (range 35 to 161).

Cultured CD4+ T-cell DNA underwent Oncomine TCR Beta short-read sequencing. TCRdb fed the PCR reads into MiXCR, producing one record per CDR3 protein. Found here are around 17,000 distinct CDR3 sequences, 45% to 65% of them singletons; the top ten hold less than 9.5%. Notes on this clonotype: Antigen: not known.

The treatment denotes: roughly 10-day PBMC culture with coronavirus spike peptide pools or control peptides (ViraFEST assay). This TCR was recovered from a human donor who had recovered from COVID-19. Sample: CD4+ T cells from blood, cultured in vitro.

For the CDR3, the DNA is TGCAGTGGAGGGCCGGGATCCGATACGCAGTATTTT. This translates into CSGGPGSDTQYF. V is TRBV20-1 and J is TRBJ2-3, with D maybe TRBD2 (5 bases). The V end lost 7 bases, the J end lost 6 bases, and 14 bases lay between the germline ends. CDR3 length: 12 amino acids. The germline V gene has CDR1 DFQATT and CDR2 SNEGSKA (reference sequence).